The 32 T cell receptor beta chains below were found in one sample sequenced in a study of Tregs in tolerant kidney transplant recipients. Sequencing was performed with immunoSEQ multiplex PCR; in TCRdb, only in-frame clones are kept and a portion is missing. The sample contains tens of thousands of clones, 93% of which appear only once. Source: CD4+ T cells from blood, taken before the transplant. All receptors derive from a human donor who received a combined kidney and bone marrow transplant.

This clone was seen a single time. The chain carries TRBV20-1 and TRBJ2-5, with D hard to call. This CDR3 has 11 amino acids. V shed 2 bases and J shed 4 bases, with 5 bases lying between them. Looked up from germline, CDR1 is DFQATT and CDR2 is SNEGSKA (reference sequence). The CDR3 bases are TGCAGTGCTAGAAACGGAGAGACCCAGTACTTC. It specifies CSARNGETQYF.

This sequence joins TRBV13 and TRBJ2-1, with 12 positions matching TRBD2. The V segment lost 5 bases and the J segment 8 bases; nucleotides outside the gene matches: 13. The CDR3 has 17 amino acids. Germline V lookup: CDR1 PRHDT, CDR2 FYEKMQ (reference sequence). In nucleotides, the CDR3 is TGTGCCAGCAGCAAACCCTTGACTAGCGGGAGTGTCGATGAGCAGTTCTTC. It codes for CASSKPLTSGSVDEQFF.

This clone was detected only a few times. The chain links TRBV4-3 to TRBJ1-2; unclear D gene. Germline CDR1 and CDR2: LGHNA and YSLEER. V lost 1 base and J lost 5, with 14 bases in between. CDR3 size: 15 residues. The DNA for the CDR3 is TGCGCCAGCAGCCAAGGGACTCAACTGGGGTATGGCTACACCTTC. It translates to CASSQGTQLGYGYTF.

The chain links TRBV18 to TRBJ1-3, with D possibly TRBD1 on 5 matching bases. The CDR3 covers 15 residues. V lost 4 bases and J 2 bases, leaving 12 bases between the germline ends. Germline V gene data show CDR1 as KGHSH and CDR2 as LQKENI. Here the CDR3 DNA reads TGTGCCAGCTCACGCGGGACCGTTGCTGGAAACACCATATATTTT. Protein product: CASSRGTVAGNTIYF.

The chain joins TRBV27 to TRBJ1-2; TRBD1 agrees at 8 bases. The germline V gene encodes CDR1 MNHEY and CDR2 SMNVEV (reference sequence). The CDR3 runs 14 residues. V dropped 5 bases and J dropped 2; count of bases not matched to a gene: 4. CDR3 amino acids: CASSPRTGNYGYTF. CDR3 in DNA: TGTGCCAGCAGTCCGAGGACAGGGAACTATGGCTACACCTTC.

V gene TRBV11-3 combines with J gene TRBJ1-2, with 8 bases that match TRBD1. The ends lost 5 bases at V and 4 bases at J; junction bases unmatched: 3. CDR3 length: 13 residues. Per germline, CDR1 SGHNT and CDR2 YENEEA. CDR3 coding DNA: TGTGCCAGCAGCGGGGGACAGGTCTATGGCTACACCTTC. Its translation: CASSGGQVYGYTF.

CDR3 coding DNA: TGTGCCACCACGGTGAACCCAGGGTACAATGAGCAGTTCTTC. Its translation is CATTVNPGYNEQFF. The chain couples TRBV19 to TRBJ2-1, with a tentative D call TRBD1 (5 bases). The CDR3 length is 14 residues. The V gene lost 10 bases and the J gene lost 4 bases, with 17 bases spanning the gap. Germline V gene lookup returns CDR1 LNHDA and CDR2 SQIVND (reference sequence).

The chain couples TRBV7-3 to TRBJ2-2; D gene ambiguous. The CDR3 contains 14 residues. Trimming took off 1 base at V and 6 bases at J, with 9 bases between the two ends. CDR1 is SGHTA, CDR2 FQGTGA, per germline. DNA for the CDR3: TGTGCCAGCAGCTTAAAACTAAATTCCGGGGAGCTGTTTTTT. It translates to CASSLKLNSGELFF.

V and J are TRBV6-1 and TRBJ1-2; 7 nucleotides match TRBD1. The germline V gene encodes CDR1 MNHNS and CDR2 SASEGT. This CDR3 has 13 amino acids. V trimming: 4 bases; J trimming: 2 bases; junction bases outside the gene matches: 1. The CDR3 bases are TGTGCCAGCAGTGGGACAGGAAACTATGGCTACACCTTC. This translates into CASSGTGNYGYTF.

This chain joins TRBV11-2 and TRBJ2-1; 10 bases are shared with TRBD2. The CDR3 loop spans 18 amino acids. V was clipped by 6 bases and J by 9 bases; unmatched bases: 20. CDR1 and CDR2 from the germline V gene are SGHAT and FQNNGV. This chain's CDR3 is CASSTHGRGLAGAGEQFF. The CDR3 region has the DNA TGTGCCAGCAGTACCCACGGTAGGGGGCTAGCGGGAGCGGGTGAGCAGTTCTTC.

V gene TRBV5-4 combines with J gene TRBJ2-3; D call uncertain. This CDR3 contains 14 residues. CDR1 is SGHNT, CDR2 YYREEE, per germline (reference sequence). The V gene lost 3 bases and the J gene lost 0 bases, with 8 bases spanning the gap. The CDR3 spells CASSSPISTDTQYF. CDR3 coding DNA: TGTGCCAGCAGCTCCCCAATTAGCACAGATACGCAGTATTTT.

As concerns this clone: The same CDR3 is also encoded by other DNA sequences in this sample. The chain carries TRBV30 and TRBJ1-6; 9 bases agree with TRBD1. The V segment lost 5 bases and the J segment 6 bases; nucleotides outside the gene matches: 2. CDR1 and CDR2 from the germline V gene are GTSNPN and SVGIG (reference sequence). The CDR3 is made up of 13 amino acids. The CDR3 bases are TGTGCCTGGGGGACAGGGCCTAATTCACCCCTCCACTTT. Protein: CAWGTGPNSPLHF.

The V call is TRBV9, the J call TRBJ2-5; a weak D match, TRBD2 (5 bases). CDR1 is SGDLS, CDR2 YYNGEE, per germline. V lost 0 bases and J lost 0, with 9 bases in between. This CDR3 contains 15 residues. The DNA of the CDR3 is TGTGCCAGCAGCGTAGTTGCCGGGGACCAAGAGACCCAGTACTTC. This translates into CASSVVAGDQETQYF.

This rearrangement joins TRBV29-1 to TRBJ2-3; 8 bases are a match to TRBD2. The junction had 8 bases not matched to a gene; V was cut back by 6 bases and J by 0 bases. The V gene's germline CDR1 is SQVTM and CDR2 ANQGSEA. This CDR3 has 15 residues. CDR3 coding DNA: TGCAGCGTAGTCTCGGCGGGAGGAAGCACAGATACGCAGTATTTT. This translates into CSVVSAGGSTDTQYF.

The chain recombines TRBV5-4 with TRBJ2-1, with D possibly TRBD1 on 7 matching bases. The V end was cut by 4 bases, the J end by 2 bases, with 13 bases between. This CDR3 contains 15 residues. From germline, CDR1 is SGHNT and CDR2 YYREEE (reference sequence). Here the CDR3 reads CASSKTGEAYNEQFF. CDR3 nucleotides: TGTGCCAGCAGCAAAACAGGGGAGGCCTACAATGAGCAGTTCTTC.

V is TRBV11-2 and J is TRBJ2-1; 7 bases match TRBD2. V lost 3 bases to trimming and J lost 0 bases; unmatched junction nucleotides: 2. The germline CDR1 and CDR2 sequences are SGHAT and FQNNGV. CDR3 length: 15 amino acids. CDR3 coding DNA: TGTGCCAGCAGCTTTAGGACTAGCTCCTACAATGAGCAGTTCTTC. Protein: CASSFRTSSYNEQFF.

This rearrangement joins TRBV28 to TRBJ2-3, with 8 bases aligning to TRBD2. The CDR3 is 17 amino acids. Trimming removed 8 bases from V and 5 bases from J; junction bases left unmatched: 18. Germline V gives CDR1 MDHEN, CDR2 SYDVKM. The chain's CDR3 is CASPPRGVWRGIDTQYF. In DNA form, the CDR3 reads TGTGCCAGCCCCCCGCGGGGGGTTTGGCGGGGAATAGATACGCAGTATTTT.

The J gene is TRBJ2-7, the V gene TRBV28, with 7 bases identical to TRBD1. Trimming removed 4 bases from V and 3 bases from J; junction bases left unmatched: 3. CDR3 length: 13 amino acids. Germline V gene lookup returns CDR1 MDHEN and CDR2 SYDVKM. The chain's CDR3 is CASSSGQFYEQYF. The CDR3 nucleotides read TGTGCCAGCAGTTCGGGACAGTTCTACGAGCAGTACTTC. Drawing the rest from reference TRBV28 and TRBJ2-7, the complete variable domain is DVKVTQSSRYLVKRTGEKVFLECVQDMDHENMFWYRQDPGLGLRLIYFSYDVKMKEKGDIPEGYSVSREKKERFSLILESASTNQTSMYLCASSSGQFYEQYFGPGTRLTVT.

The chain is built from TRBV5-1 and TRBJ2-1; 9 bases align to TRBD1. Germline loops: CDR1 SGHRS, CDR2 YFSETQ. V shed 3 bases, J shed 10 bases, and the junction held 5 bases outside the gene matches. The CDR3 totals 13 residues. The CDR3 sequence: CASSSGQGWEQFF. CDR3 DNA: TGCGCCAGCAGCTCGGGACAGGGATGGGAGCAGTTCTTC.

V gene TRBV7-2 combines with J gene TRBJ1-2, with 10 bases lining up with TRBD1. The CDR3 covers 15 residues. V was clipped by 5 bases and J by 3 bases; unmatched bases: 6. Germline loops: CDR1 SGHTA, CDR2 FQGNSA. The CDR3 loop is CASSLDGQGDYGYTF. Here the CDR3 DNA reads TGTGCCAGCAGCCTGGACGGACAGGGGGACTATGGCTACACCTTC.

This clone appeared once. The genes are TRBV6-1 and TRBJ2-7, with 8 bases that match TRBD1. J was trimmed by 6 bases and V by 4 bases; bases with no gene match: 14. CDR1 and CDR2 from the germline V gene are MNHNS and SASEGT. This CDR3 comprises 16 residues. The CDR3, as DNA: TGTGCCAGCAGTGCGTCTTCAGTGACAGGGGCGGGCGAGCAGTACTTC. The encoded protein is CASSASSVTGAGEQYF.

CDR3 DNA: TGTGCCAGCAGCTTAGCGACTAGCGGGGCCTACGAGCAGTACTTC. As protein: CASSLATSGAYEQYF. This sequence joins TRBV7-2 and TRBJ2-7; the match to TRBD2 covers 11 bases. Trimming cost V 0 bases and J 2 bases; bases outside gene matches: 0. This CDR3 region has 15 residues. Germline V gene lookup returns CDR1 SGHTA and CDR2 FQGNSA.

The chain is built from TRBV11-3 and TRBJ2-7; 7 positions match TRBD2. V was clipped by 3 bases and J by 3 bases; unmatched bases: 8. Germline values: CDR1 SGHNT, CDR2 YENEEA. The CDR3 extends over 15 amino acids. CDR3 sequence: CASSLNPSGNYEQYF. CDR3 nucleotides: TGTGCCAGCAGCTTGAATCCCAGCGGGAACTACGAGCAGTACTTC. Full variable domain (missing parts from reference TRBV11-3 and TRBJ2-7): EAGVVQSPRYKIIEKKQPVAFWCNPISGHNTLYWYLQNLGQGPELLIRYENEEAVDDSQLPKDRFSAERLKGVDSTLKIQPAELGDSAVYLCASSLNPSGNYEQYFGPGTRLTVT.

The sample holds one count of this clone. The V gene is TRBV11-3, the J gene TRBJ2-1, with D uncertain. The V and J ends lost 2 bases and 0 bases respectively, with 8 bases between them. The CDR3 contains 15 residues. The V gene's germline CDR1 is SGHNT and CDR2 YENEEA. The CDR3 nucleotides are TGTGCCAGCAGCTTAAGTAGGAGCTCCTACAATGAGCAGTTCTTC. Its translation: CASSLSRSSYNEQFF.

This sequence joins TRBV11-1 and TRBJ2-5; 9 positions match TRBD1. CDR3 length: 14 residues. The trim removed 4 bases at V and 4 bases at J, leaving 4 bases unmatched. CDR1 and CDR2 (germline): SGHAT, FQDESV (reference sequence). The CDR3 region has the DNA TGTGCCAGCAGCTCAACAGGGGGCGGAGAGACCCAGTACTTC. Translated: CASSSTGGGETQYF.

V is TRBV29-1 and J is TRBJ2-1, with D possibly TRBD1 on 6 matching bases. Germline V gives CDR1 SQVTM, CDR2 ANQGSEA. Trimming stripped 6 bases from V and 0 bases from J, with 15 bases between. CDR3 length: 15 amino acids. The CDR3 loop is CSVHQGTHSYNEQFF. CDR3 DNA sequence: TGCAGCGTCCATCAGGGGACACACTCCTACAATGAGCAGTTCTTC.

With respect to this clone: Other DNA sequences of this sample code for an identical CDR3. V is TRBV11-2 and J is TRBJ2-2; 9 bases are shared with TRBD2. After removal of 5 bases from V and 5 bases from J, the junction contained 15 bases not matched to a gene. This CDR3 spans 18 amino acids. Germline lookup yields CDR1 SGHAT and CDR2 FQNNGV. In nucleotides, the CDR3 is TGTGCCAGCAGCGGACGTCATAGCGGGAGCTCACCTACCGGGGAGCTGTTTTTT. Amino acids: CASSGRHSGSSPTGELFF.

This clone was seen just once. V is TRBV5-1 and J is TRBJ2-5, with a possible D match to TRBD2 (6 bases). The end of the DNA aligns better with TRBJ2-7, so the J call may be wrong. Germline loops: CDR1 SGHRS, CDR2 YFSETQ. CDR3 length: 14 amino acids. CDR3 loop: CASSLAREPYEQYF. The CDR3 nucleotides are TGCGCCAGCAGCTTGGCTCGGGAGCCATACGAGCAGTACTTC.

The chain recombines TRBV4-2 with TRBJ2-5, with 9 bases aligning to TRBD1. V lost 4 bases and J lost 5; bases outside the gene matches: 2. CDR1 and CDR2 (germline): LGHNA, YNFKEQ. The CDR3 has 13 amino acids. CDR3 loop: CASSRDRAETQYF. The CDR3 nucleotides are TGTGCCAGCAGCCGGGACAGGGCTGAGACCCAGTACTTC.

Concerning this clone: Other DNA sequences in the sample encode the same CDR3. This sequence joins TRBV6-5 and TRBJ2-5; D is perhaps TRBD1 (5 bases). Germline V lookup: CDR1 MNHEY, CDR2 SVGAGI. There are 13 residues in the CDR3. Trimming took 2 bases from V and 3 from J, leaving 7 bases between them. CDR3 region: CASSYGREETQYF. The CDR3 bases are TGTGCCAGCAGTTACGGCAGGGAAGAGACCCAGTACTTC.

The V and J genes are TRBV10-3 and TRBJ2-5; 9 bases fit TRBD1. Near its end, the DNA agrees better with TRBJ2-7, so the J call may be wrong. The CDR3 has 14 residues. Per the germline V gene, CDR1 is ENHRY and CDR2 is SYGVKD. DNA of the CDR3: TGTGCCATTGTCTCCGGGACAGGGAGTGACGAGCAGTACTTC. Amino acids: CAIVSGTGSDEQYF.

The chain joins TRBV5-1 to TRBJ2-1, with 8 bases that match TRBD2. V was pared by 0 bases and J by 5 bases, with 4 bases of the junction left unmatched. There are 15 residues in the CDR3. Per germline, CDR1 SGHRS and CDR2 YFSETQ. CDR3 DNA sequence: TGCGCCAGCAGCTTGGTATTAGCGGGAAACAATGAGCAGTTCTTC. Translated: CASSLVLAGNNEQFF.